Here is one T cell receptor (beta chain) with its context. The target antigen is unknown. Germline CDR1 is KGHDR and CDR2 is SFDVKD. The CDR3 has 14 residues. Trimming removed 4 bases from V and 5 bases from J, with 11 bases in between. As it was prepared, the TCRbeta library received unique molecular identifiers. Each CDR3 protein is one row after TCRdb ran MiXCR on the PCR reads. The table shows some 440,000 distinct CDR3 sequences, with 15% to 20% occurring only once. The entry originates in a study of T-cell reconstitution after alpha-beta-depleted transplantation in children. Study-level points and caveats: Several hundred rapidly expanded clones from non-depleted graft cells reportedly supplied alpha-beta T cells about two months post-transplant.

The receptor comes from a boy younger than two who had a stem cell transplant for Wiskott-Aldrich syndrome, so the T cells may come from the graft donor. V is TRBV24-1 and J is TRBJ2-1; TRBD1 is a possible D gene (6 bases). The starting material was PBMCs, mostly from graft donor cells, obtained 360 days after TCRalphabeta/CD19-depleted stem cell transplant. The CDR3 nucleotides read TGTGCCACCAGTGAGAACAGGGACCACAATGAGCAGTTCTTC. It specifies CATSENRDHNEQFF.